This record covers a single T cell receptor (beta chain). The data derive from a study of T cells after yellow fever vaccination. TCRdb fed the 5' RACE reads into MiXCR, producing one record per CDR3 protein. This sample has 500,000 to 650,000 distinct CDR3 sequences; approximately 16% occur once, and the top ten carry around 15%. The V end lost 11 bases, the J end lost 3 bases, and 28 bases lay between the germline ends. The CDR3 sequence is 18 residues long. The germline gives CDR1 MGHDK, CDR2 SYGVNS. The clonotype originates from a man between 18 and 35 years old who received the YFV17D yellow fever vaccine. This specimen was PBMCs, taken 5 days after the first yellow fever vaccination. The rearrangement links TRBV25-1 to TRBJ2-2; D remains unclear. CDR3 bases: TGTGCCTCCAGTGGCGTGGGCCAGCACGTAAGGGACACCGGGGAGCTGTTTTTT. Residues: CASSGVGQHVRDTGELFF. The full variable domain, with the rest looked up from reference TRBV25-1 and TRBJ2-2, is EADIYQTPRYLVIGTGKKITLECSQTMGHDKMYWYQQDPGMELHLIHYSYGVNSTEKGDLSSESTVSRIRTEHFPLTLESARPSHTSQYLCASSGVGQHVRDTGELFFGEGSRLTVL.